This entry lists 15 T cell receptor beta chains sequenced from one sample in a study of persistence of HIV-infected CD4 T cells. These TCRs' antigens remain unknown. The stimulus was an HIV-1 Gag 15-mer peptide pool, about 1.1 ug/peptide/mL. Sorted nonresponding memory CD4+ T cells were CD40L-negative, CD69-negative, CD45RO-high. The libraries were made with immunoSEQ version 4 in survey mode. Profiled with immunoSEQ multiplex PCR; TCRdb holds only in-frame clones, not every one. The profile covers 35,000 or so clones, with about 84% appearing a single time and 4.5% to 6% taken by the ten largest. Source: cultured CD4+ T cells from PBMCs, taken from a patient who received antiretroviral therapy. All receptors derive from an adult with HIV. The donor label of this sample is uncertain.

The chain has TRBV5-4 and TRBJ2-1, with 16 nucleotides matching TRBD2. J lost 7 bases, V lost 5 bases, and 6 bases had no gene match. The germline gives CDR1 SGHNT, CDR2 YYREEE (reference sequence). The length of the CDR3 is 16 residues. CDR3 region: CASSQGLAGGLNEQFF. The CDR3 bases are TGTGCCAGCAGTCAGGGACTAGCGGGGGGGCTGAATGAGCAGTTCTTC.

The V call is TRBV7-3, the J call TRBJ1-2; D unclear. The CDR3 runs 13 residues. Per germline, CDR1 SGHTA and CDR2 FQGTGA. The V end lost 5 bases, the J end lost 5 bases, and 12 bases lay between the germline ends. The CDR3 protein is CASSESGSYGYTF. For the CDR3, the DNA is TGTGCCAGCAGCGAAAGCGGGTCTTATGGCTACACCTTC.

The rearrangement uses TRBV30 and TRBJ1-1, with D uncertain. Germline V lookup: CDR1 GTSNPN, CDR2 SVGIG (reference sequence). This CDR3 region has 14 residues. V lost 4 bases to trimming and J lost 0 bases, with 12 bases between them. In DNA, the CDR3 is TGTGCCTGGATCAGTGGTCGGGTGAACACTGAAGCTTTCTTT. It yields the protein CAWISGRVNTEAFF.

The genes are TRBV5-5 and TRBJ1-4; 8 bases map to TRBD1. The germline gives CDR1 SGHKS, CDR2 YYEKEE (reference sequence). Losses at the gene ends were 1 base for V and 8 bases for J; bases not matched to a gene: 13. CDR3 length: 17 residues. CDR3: CASSLLGQGAFNEKLFF. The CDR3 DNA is TGTGCCAGCAGCTTGCTGGGGCAGGGGGCTTTTAACGAAAAACTGTTTTTT.

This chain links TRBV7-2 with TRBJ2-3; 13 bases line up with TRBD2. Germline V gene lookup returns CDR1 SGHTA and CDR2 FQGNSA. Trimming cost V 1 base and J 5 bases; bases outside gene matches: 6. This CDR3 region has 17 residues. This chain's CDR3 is CASSLELAGGLRDTQYF. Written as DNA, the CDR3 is TGTGCCAGCAGCTTAGAACTAGCGGGGGGGTTGCGAGATACGCAGTATTTT.

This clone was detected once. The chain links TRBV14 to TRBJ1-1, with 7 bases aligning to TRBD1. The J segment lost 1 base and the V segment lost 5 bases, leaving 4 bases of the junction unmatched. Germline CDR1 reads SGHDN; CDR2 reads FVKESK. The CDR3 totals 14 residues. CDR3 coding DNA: TGTGCCAGCAGCACCTGGACAGGGAACACTGAAGCTTTCTTT. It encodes CASSTWTGNTEAFF.

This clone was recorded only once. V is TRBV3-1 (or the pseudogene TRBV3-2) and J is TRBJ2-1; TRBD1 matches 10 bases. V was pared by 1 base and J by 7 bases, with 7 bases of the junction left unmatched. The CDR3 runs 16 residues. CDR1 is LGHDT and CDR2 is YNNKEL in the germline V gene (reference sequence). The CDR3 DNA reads TGTGCCAGCAGCCAAGTGCGACAGGGGGCCGTAAATGAGCAGTTCTTC. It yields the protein CASSQVRQGAVNEQFF.

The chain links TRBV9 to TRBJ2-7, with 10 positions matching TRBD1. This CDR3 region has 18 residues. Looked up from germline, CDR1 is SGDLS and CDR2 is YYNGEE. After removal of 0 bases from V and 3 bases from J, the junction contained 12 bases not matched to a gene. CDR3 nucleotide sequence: TGTGCCAGCAGCGTAGGACTTCCGGGACAGGGGAGCCTCTACGAGCAGTACTTC. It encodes CASSVGLPGQGSLYEQYF.

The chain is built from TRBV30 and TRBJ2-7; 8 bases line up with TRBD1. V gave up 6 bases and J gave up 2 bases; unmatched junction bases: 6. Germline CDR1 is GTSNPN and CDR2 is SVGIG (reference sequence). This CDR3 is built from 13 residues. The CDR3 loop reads CACNRGMAYEQYF. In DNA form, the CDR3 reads TGTGCCTGCAACAGGGGGATGGCCTACGAGCAGTACTTC. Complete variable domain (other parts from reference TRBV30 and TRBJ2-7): SQTIHQWPATLVQPVGSPLSLECTVEGTSNPNLYWYRQAAGRGLQLLFYSVGIGQISSEVPQNLSASRPQDRQFILSSKKLLLSDSGFYLCACNRGMAYEQYFGPGTRLTVT.

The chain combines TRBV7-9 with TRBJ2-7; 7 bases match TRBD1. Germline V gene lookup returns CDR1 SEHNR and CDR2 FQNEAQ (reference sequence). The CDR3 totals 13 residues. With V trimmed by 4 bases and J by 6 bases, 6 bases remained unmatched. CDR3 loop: CASSWDRTGEQYF. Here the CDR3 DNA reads TGTGCCAGCAGCTGGGACAGAACGGGCGAGCAGTACTTC. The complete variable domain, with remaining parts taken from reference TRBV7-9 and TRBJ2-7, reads DTGVSQNPRHKITKRGQNVTFRCDPISEHNRLYWYRQTLGQGPEFLTYFQNEAQLEKSRLLSDRFSAERPKGSFSTLEIQRTEQGDSAMYLCASSWDRTGEQYFGPGTRLTVT.

CDR3 bases: TGTGCCAGCAGCCCCCCGGGGGGGCTTGGGGAGCAGTACTTC. Amino acids: CASSPPGGLGEQYF. This chain joins TRBV28 and TRBJ2-7; 8 bases are shared with TRBD2. Germline assignment: CDR1 MDHEN and CDR2 SYDVKM. The CDR3 loop spans 14 amino acids. J gave up 7 bases and V 6 bases, and 11 bases lay outside the gene matches.

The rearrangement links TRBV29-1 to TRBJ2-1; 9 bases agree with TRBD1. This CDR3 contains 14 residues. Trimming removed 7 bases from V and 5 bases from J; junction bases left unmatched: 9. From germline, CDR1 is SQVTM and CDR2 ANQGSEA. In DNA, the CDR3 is TGCAGCGCTCGTGGACAGGGGCGCCACAATGAGCAGTTCTTC. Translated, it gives CSARGQGRHNEQFF.

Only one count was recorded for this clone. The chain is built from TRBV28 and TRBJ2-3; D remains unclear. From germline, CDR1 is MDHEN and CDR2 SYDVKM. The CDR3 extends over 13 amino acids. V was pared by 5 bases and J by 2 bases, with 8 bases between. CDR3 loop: CASSPIPTDTQYF. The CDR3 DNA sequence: TGTGCCAGCAGTCCGATACCCACAGATACGCAGTATTTT.

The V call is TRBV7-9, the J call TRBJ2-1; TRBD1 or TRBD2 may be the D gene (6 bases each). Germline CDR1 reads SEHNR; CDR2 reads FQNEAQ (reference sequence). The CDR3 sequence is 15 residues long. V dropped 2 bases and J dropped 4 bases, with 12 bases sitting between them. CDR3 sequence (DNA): TGTGCCAGCAGCTTACCCGGGGGCGGGTACAATGAGCAGTTCTTC. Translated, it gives CASSLPGGGYNEQFF.

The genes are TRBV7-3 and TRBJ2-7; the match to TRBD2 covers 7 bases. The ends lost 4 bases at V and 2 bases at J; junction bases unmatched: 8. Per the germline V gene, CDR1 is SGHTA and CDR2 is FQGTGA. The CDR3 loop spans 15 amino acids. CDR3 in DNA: TGTGCCAGCAGCTCCCAAGCGGGGCAGCCCTACGAGCAGTACTTC. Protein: CASSSQAGQPYEQYF.